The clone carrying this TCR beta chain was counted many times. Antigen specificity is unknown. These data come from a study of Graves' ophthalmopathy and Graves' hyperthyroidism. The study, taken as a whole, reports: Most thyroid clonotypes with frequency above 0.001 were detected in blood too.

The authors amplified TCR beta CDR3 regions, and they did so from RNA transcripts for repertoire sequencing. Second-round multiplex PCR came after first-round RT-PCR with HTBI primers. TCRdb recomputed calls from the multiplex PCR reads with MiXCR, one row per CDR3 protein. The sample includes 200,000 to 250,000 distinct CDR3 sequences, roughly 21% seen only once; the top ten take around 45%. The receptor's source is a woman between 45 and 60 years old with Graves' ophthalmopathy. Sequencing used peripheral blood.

The CDR3 protein is CASSARASGETQYF. The CDR3 nucleotides read TGTGCCAGCAGTGCCCGGGCTAGCGGCGAGACCCAGTACTTC. V is TRBV12-3 or TRBV12-4 and J is TRBJ2-5, with TRBD2 matching over 7 bases. The J segment lost 5 bases and the V segment lost 5 bases, leaving 8 bases of the junction unmatched. The CDR3 consists of 14 residues.